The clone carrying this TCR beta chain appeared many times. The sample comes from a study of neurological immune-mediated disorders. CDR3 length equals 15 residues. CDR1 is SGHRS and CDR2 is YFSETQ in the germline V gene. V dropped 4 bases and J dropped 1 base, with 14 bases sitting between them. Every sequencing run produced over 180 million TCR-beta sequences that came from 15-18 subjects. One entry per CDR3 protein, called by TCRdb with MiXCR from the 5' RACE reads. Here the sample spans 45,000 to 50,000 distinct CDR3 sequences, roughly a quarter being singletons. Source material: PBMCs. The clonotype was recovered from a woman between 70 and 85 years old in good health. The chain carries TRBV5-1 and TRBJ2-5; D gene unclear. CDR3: CASSPMPALQETQYF. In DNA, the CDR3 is TGCGCCAGCAGCCCCATGCCAGCCCTCCAAGAGACCCAGTACTTC. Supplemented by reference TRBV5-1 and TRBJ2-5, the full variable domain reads KAGVTQTPRYLIKTRGQQVTLSCSPISGHRSVSWYQQTPGQGLQFLFEYFSETQRNKGNFPGRFSGRQFSNSRSEMNVSTLELGDSALYLCASSPMPALQETQYFGPGTRLLVL.